This T cell receptor beta chain stems from a study of neurological immune-mediated disorders. This clonotype was detected ten times or more. Its antigen is unknown. The cells used in sorted libraries, CD4+ or CD8+ T cells, numbered 750,000 to 1,000,000. 5'RACE with 10-nucleotide random UMIs generated the cDNA. Per sequencing run, 15-18 subjects together gave over 170 million TCR-beta sequences. TCRdb used MiXCR to reprocess the 5' RACE reads, holding one entry per CDR3 protein. This sample has around 38,000 distinct CDR3 sequences, with about 14% found just once. The CDR3 has 13 residues. V was pared by 1 base and J by 4 bases, with 9 bases between. Looked up from germline, CDR1 is SQVTM and CDR2 is ANQGSEA. General study points: Multiple sclerosis patients had less TCR clonal expansion than even healthy controls, unlike HTLV-1-associated myelopathy.

The clonotype originates from a woman aged 55-69 years with HTLV-1-associated myelopathy (HAM/TSP). Sample: CD4+ T cells from blood. The chain recombines TRBV29-1 with TRBJ2-3, with D possibly being TRBD1 (6 bases). CDR3 nucleotide sequence: TGCAGCGTTGAAGGGGGGCGCCCAGATACGCAGTATTTT. It translates to CSVEGGRPDTQYF.